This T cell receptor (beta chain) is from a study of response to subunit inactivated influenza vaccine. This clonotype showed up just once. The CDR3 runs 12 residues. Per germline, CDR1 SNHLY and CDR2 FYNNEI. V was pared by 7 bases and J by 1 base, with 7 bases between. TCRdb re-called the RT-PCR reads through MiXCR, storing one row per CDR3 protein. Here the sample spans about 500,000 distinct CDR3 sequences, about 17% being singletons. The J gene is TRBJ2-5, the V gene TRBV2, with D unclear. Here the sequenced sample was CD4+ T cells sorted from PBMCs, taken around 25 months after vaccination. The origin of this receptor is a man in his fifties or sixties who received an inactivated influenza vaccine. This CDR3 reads CASMLLQETQYF. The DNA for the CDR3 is TGTGCCAGCATGTTGCTCCAAGAGACCCAGTACTTC.